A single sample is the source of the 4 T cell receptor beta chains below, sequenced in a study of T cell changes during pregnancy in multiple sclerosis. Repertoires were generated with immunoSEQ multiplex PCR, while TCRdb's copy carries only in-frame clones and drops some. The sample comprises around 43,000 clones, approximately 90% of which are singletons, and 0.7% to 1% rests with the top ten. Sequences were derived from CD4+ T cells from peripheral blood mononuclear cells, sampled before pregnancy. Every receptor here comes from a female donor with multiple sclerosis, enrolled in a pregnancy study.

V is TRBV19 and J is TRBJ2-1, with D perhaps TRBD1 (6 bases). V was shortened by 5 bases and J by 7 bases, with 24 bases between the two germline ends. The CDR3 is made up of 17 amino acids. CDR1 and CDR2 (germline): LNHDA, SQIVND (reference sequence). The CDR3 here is CASSDHSGTRMGNEQFF. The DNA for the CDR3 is TGTGCCAGTAGTGACCACTCCGGGACACGGATGGGGAATGAGCAGTTCTTC.

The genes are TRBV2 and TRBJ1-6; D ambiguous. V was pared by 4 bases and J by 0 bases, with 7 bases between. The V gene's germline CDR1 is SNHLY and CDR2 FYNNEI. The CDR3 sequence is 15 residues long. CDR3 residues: CASSASSSYNSPLHF. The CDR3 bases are TGTGCCAGCAGTGCATCTAGCTCCTATAATTCACCCCTCCACTTT.

The CDR3 spells CASTTGDIPGELFF. The CDR3 nucleotides are TGTGCCAGTACAACAGGGGATATTCCCGGGGAGCTGTTTTTT. The J gene is TRBJ2-2, the V gene TRBV19; TRBD1 aligns across 7 bases. This CDR3 comprises 14 residues. The V segment lost 7 bases and the J segment 6 bases; nucleotides outside the gene matches: 8. CDR1 is LNHDA and CDR2 is SQIVND in the germline V gene (reference sequence).

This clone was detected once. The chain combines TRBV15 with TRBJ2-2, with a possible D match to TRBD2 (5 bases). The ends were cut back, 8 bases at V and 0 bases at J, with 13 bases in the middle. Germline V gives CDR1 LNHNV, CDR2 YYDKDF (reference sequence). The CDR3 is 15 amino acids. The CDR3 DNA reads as TGTGCCACCTTCCCCGGACTCGCGAACACCGGGGAGCTGTTTTTT. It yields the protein CATFPGLANTGELFF.